The 13 T cell receptor beta chains in this list originate from one sample, sequenced in a study of CD8 T cells in Susac syndrome (dated by TCRdb to 2018 to 2020). Libraries were made using the immunoSEQ multiplex PCR assay. RNA was extracted using the RNeasy kit, and roughly 0.5 to 1 microgram was reverse transcribed with random hexamers. TCRdb reprocessed the public reads (quality trimming at Q25 with fastp, clone calling with MiXCR) and kept in-frame beta chains. Each entry is one CDR3 protein sequence, shown with its most common DNA and genes. Here the sample has 250,000 to 350,000 distinct CDR3 sequences; around 90% occur a single time. The ten largest clones add up to less than 0.08% of the sample. Material for sequencing was CD4+ T cells from PBMCs. These receptors were obtained from a human donor with multiple sclerosis.

The chain links TRBV20-1 to TRBJ2-1; TRBD2 matches 7 bases. The CDR3 spans 18 residues. With V trimmed by 5 bases and J by 5 bases, 21 bases remained unmatched. From germline, CDR1 is DFQATT and CDR2 SNEGSKA (reference sequence). The CDR3 loop reads CSALINKAGATMDNEQFF. The CDR3 coding sequence is TGCAGTGCTCTTATAAATAAGGCGGGAGCGACTATGGACAATGAGCAGTTCTTC.

This sequence joins TRBV20-1 and TRBJ1-5; no definite D call. This CDR3 contains 15 residues. From germline, CDR1 is DFQATT and CDR2 SNEGSKA (reference sequence). V was clipped by 6 bases and J by 3 bases, with 18 bases between them. This CDR3 is CSAQAVRGSNQPQHF. The CDR3 nucleotides read TGCAGTGCCCAAGCTGTTCGGGGATCCAATCAGCCCCAGCATTTT.

V gene TRBV6-1 combines with J gene TRBJ1-4; D is perhaps TRBD1 (6 bases). Germline V gene data show CDR1 as MNHNS and CDR2 as SASEGT. Trimming shortened V by 6 bases and J by 4 bases, and 27 bases separated the two germline ends. The CDR3 consists of 19 residues. The CDR3, as DNA: TGTGCCAGCAGACCTCTTACGGGGGGGCGAGTCCTTGGTAATGAAAAACTGTTTTTT. Translation: CASRPLTGGRVLGNEKLFF.

V usage is TRBV23-1 and J usage is TRBJ2-5; 8 bases line up with TRBD1. TRBV23-1 is an ORF; its function is uncertain. Trimming removed 2 bases from V and 3 bases from J; junction bases left unmatched: 8. This CDR3 region has 16 residues. DNA for the CDR3: TGCGCCAGCAGTCAACCGGGAACAGGGGGGAAAGAGACCCAGTACTTC. It translates to CASSQPGTGGKETQYF.

The V call is TRBV29-1, the J call TRBJ2-3; 8 bases are a match to TRBD1. The CDR3 has 19 residues. CDR1 is SQVTM, CDR2 ANQGSEA, per germline. J lost 6 bases, V lost 6 bases, and 26 bases had no gene match. CDR3 amino acids: CSVPLRRDRRAKNWDTQYF. The CDR3, as DNA: TGCAGCGTCCCCCTCCGCCGGGACAGGCGAGCGAAAAACTGGGATACGCAGTATTTT.

This chain joins TRBV10-3 and TRBJ2-3; 9 bases are a match to TRBD2. Germline CDR1 is ENHRY and CDR2 is SYGVKD. CDR3 length equals 17 residues. Trimming at V came to 2 bases and at J to 6 bases, leaving 12 bases not matched to a gene. CDR3 DNA: TGTGCCATCAGTGAGCCCGACGCGGGAGGGCTTGAGGATACGCAGTATTTT. Translation: CAISEPDAGGLEDTQYF.

The chain has TRBV13 and TRBJ2-3; D is ambiguous. The CDR3 length is 12 residues. The germline V gene has CDR1 PRHDT and CDR2 FYEKMQ (reference sequence). V was cut by 6 bases and J by 9 bases, with 13 bases left in between. In DNA form, the CDR3 reads TGTGCCAGCAGTCCAGACCCCGGGACGCAGTATTTT. Amino acids: CASSPDPGTQYF.

The chain carries TRBV18 and TRBJ2-3; 13 nucleotides line up with TRBD2. Germline V gives CDR1 KGHSH, CDR2 LQKENI. This CDR3 is built from 16 residues. J was trimmed by 4 bases and V by 3 bases; bases with no gene match: 4. CDR3 loop: CASSPTSGRRADTQYF. The CDR3 DNA reads TGTGCCAGCTCACCGACTAGCGGGAGGCGTGCAGATACGCAGTATTTT.

The chain links TRBV11-2 to TRBJ2-6; D unresolved. From germline, CDR1 is SGHAT and CDR2 FQNNGV. The ends were cut back, 1 base at V and 2 bases at J, with 9 bases in the middle. The CDR3 length is 16 residues. Here the CDR3 reads CASSLGRAAGANVLTF. The DNA for the CDR3 is TGTGCCAGCAGCTTAGGTAGGGCGGCTGGGGCCAACGTCCTGACTTTC.

The chain is built from TRBV5-6 and TRBJ2-3, with D perhaps assigned TRBD1 or TRBD2 (6 bases each). In germline, CDR1 is SGHDT, CDR2 YYEEEE. The CDR3 totals 16 residues. V was clipped by 6 bases and J by 0 bases, with 17 bases between them. CDR3: CASNRGLATSTDTQYF. The CDR3 bases are TGTGCCAGCAACCGGGGGCTAGCGACTAGCACAGATACGCAGTATTTT.

This clonotype was recorded only once. V gene TRBV18 combines with J gene TRBJ1-1, with D maybe TRBD1 (5 bases). The germline gives CDR1 KGHSH, CDR2 LQKENI. V lost 3 bases and J 6 bases, leaving 11 bases between the germline ends. This CDR3 is built from 13 residues. The CDR3: CASSPLEGAEAFF. In nucleotides, the CDR3 is TGTGCCAGCTCACCCTTAGAAGGGGCTGAAGCTTTCTTT.

This clonotype has a single count. The rearrangement uses TRBV30 and TRBJ2-1; D ambiguous. Trimming removed 0 bases from V and 7 bases from J, with 7 bases in between. CDR1 is GTSNPN and CDR2 is SVGIG in the germline V gene (reference sequence). The length of the CDR3 is 12 residues. The chain's CDR3 is CAWSVTENEQFF. CDR3 bases: TGTGCCTGGAGTGTAACGGAGAATGAGCAGTTCTTC.

The chain uses TRBV5-1 and TRBJ2-7; D is unclear. The CDR3 contains 14 residues. The V gene's germline CDR1 is SGHRS and CDR2 YFSETQ. The V end was cut by 0 bases, the J end by 4 bases, with 11 bases between. The CDR3 loop reads CASSLVPEEYEQYF. In DNA, the CDR3 is TGCGCCAGCAGCTTGGTTCCAGAGGAATACGAGCAGTACTTC.